Shown below are 5 T cell receptor beta chains from a single sample sequenced in a study of OX40 agonist ivuxolimab in advanced cancers. TCRdb's copy holds only in-frame clones and misses some; the assay was immunoSEQ multiplex PCR. The repertoire includes some 77,000 clones, 70% to 90% of them detected once, and about 6% sits in the top ten. This material consisted of CD4+ or CD8+ T cells sorted from blood, taken in a trial of the OX40 agonist ivuxolimab. The origin of the receptors is an adult with an advanced solid tumor such as melanoma, head and neck, liver or kidney cancer.

The rearrangement uses TRBV6-5 and TRBJ1-1; 7 nucleotides line up with TRBD1. The ends lost 4 bases at V and 1 base at J; junction bases unmatched: 0. CDR1 MNHEY and CDR2 SVGAGI come from the germline V gene. CDR3 size: 13 residues. The CDR3 reads CASSWDRNTEAFF. The CDR3 DNA reads as TGTGCCAGCAGTTGGGACAGGAACACTGAAGCTTTCTTT.

This clone has only one observation. The rearrangement uses TRBV7-9 and TRBJ2-7, with D hard to call. CDR1 and CDR2 (germline): SEHNR, FQNEAQ (reference sequence). V was trimmed by 1 base and J by 0 bases, leaving 7 bases between them. This CDR3 is 14 amino acids long. The CDR3 reads CASSLEGFSYEQYF. The CDR3 DNA reads TGTGCCAGCAGCTTAGAAGGTTTCTCCTACGAGCAGTACTTC.

V gene TRBV11-2 combines with J gene TRBJ2-7, with D perhaps given as TRBD1 or TRBD2 (5 bases each). Germline CDR1 reads SGHAT; CDR2 reads FQNNGV. The CDR3 totals 12 residues. V lost 3 bases and J lost 7, with 10 bases in between. CDR3 residues: CASSFGTSEQYF. The CDR3 coding sequence is TGTGCCAGCAGCTTTGGGACGAGTGAGCAGTACTTC.

The chain recombines TRBV4-3 with TRBJ1-1; D might be TRBD1 (5 bases). Germline loops: CDR1 LGHNA, CDR2 YSLEER. V shed 1 base and J shed 8 bases, with 17 bases lying between them. CDR3 length: 15 amino acids. The CDR3 nucleotides read TGCGCCAGCAGCCAAGCGTACCCGGGACGTCGGGAAGCTTTCTTT. This sequence encodes CASSQAYPGRREAFF.

The rearrangement uses TRBV18 and TRBJ2-2; D is unresolved. Trimming pared 1 base from V and 5 bases from J, leaving 5 bases between. This CDR3 spans 13 amino acids. Germline V gene lookup returns CDR1 KGHSH and CDR2 LQKENI. The CDR3 is CASSPQTTGELFF. The CDR3 DNA follows: TGTGCCAGCTCACCACAGACAACCGGGGAGCTGTTTTTT.